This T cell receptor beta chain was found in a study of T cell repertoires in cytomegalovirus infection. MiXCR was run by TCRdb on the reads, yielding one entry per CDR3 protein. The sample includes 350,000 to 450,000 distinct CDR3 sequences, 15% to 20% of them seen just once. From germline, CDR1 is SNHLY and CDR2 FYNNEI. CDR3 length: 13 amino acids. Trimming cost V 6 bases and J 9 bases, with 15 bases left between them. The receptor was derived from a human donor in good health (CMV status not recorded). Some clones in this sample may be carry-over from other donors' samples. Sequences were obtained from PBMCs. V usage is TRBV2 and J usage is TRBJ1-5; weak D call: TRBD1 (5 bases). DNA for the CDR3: TGTGCCAGCAGAGGGGACCGAGGATTGCCCCAGCATTTT. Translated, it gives CASRGDRGLPQHF.